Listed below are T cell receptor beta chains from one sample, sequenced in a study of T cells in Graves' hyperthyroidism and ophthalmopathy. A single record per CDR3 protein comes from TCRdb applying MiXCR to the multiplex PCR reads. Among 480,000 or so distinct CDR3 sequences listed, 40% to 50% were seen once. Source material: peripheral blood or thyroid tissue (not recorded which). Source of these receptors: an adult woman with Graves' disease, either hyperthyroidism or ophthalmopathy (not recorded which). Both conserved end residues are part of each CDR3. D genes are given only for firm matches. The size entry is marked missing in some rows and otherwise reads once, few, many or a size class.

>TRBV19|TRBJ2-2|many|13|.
CASRAQVPGELFF
TGTGCCAGTAGAGCACAGGTCCCCGGGGAGCTGTTTTTT
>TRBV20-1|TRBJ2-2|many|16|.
CSARDMGAANTGELFF
TGCAGTGCTAGAGATATGGGGGCGGCGAACACCGGGGAGCTGTTTTTT
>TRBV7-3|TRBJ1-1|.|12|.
CASSLGRSEAFF
TGTGCCAGCAGCCTGGGCCGATCTGAAGCTTTCTTT
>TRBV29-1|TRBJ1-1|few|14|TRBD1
CSVRPMTGDTEAFF
TGCAGCGTCCGACCCATGACAGGGGACACTGAAGCTTTCTTT
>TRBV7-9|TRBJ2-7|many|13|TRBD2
CASSKREAYEQYF
TGTGCCAGCAGCAAGCGGGAGGCCTACGAGCAGTACTTC
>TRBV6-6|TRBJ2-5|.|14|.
CAISEGGDKETQYF
TGTGCCATCAGCGAAGGCGGGGACAAAGAGACCCAGTACTTC
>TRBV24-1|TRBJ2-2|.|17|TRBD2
CATSAMAGGSYTGELFF
TGTGCCACCAGCGCCATGGCGGGAGGTTCGTACACCGGGGAGCTGTTTTTT
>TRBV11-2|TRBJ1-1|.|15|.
CASSCFREGDTEAFF
TGTGCCAGCAGCTGTTTCCGGGAGGGGGACACTGAAGCTTTCTTT
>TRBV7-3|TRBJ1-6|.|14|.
CASSQSGTNSPLHF
TGTGCCAGCAGCCAGTCGGGGACTAATTCACCCCTCCACTTT
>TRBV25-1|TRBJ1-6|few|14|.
CASRGHGGYSPLHF
TGTGCCAGCAGGGGGCATGGAGGGTACTCACCCCTCCACTTT
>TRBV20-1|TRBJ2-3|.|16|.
CSARALRTPLTDTQYF
TGCAGTGCTAGAGCTTTGCGAACACCTTTAACAGATACGCAGTATTTT
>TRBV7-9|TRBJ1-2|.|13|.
CASSLGVGNGYTF
TGTGCCAGCAGCTTAGGTGTAGGGAACGGCTACACCTTC
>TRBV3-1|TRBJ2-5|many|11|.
CASSKPETQYF
TGTGCCAGCAGCAAACCAGAGACCCAGTACTTC
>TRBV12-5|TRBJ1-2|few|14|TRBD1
CASARDSNPNGYTF
TGTGCTAGTGCCCGGGACAGCAATCCAAATGGCTACACCTTC
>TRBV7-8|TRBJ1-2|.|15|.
CASSRRANRDYGYTF
TGTGCCAGCAGCCGGCGCGCAAACAGGGATTATGGCTACACCTTC
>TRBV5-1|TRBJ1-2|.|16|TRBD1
CASSQGRGGKAYGYTF
TGCGCCAGCAGCCAAGGACGAGGGGGCAAAGCCTATGGCTACACCTTC
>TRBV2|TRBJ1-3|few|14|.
CASSEGYSGNTIYF
TGTGCCAGCAGTGAAGGGTACTCTGGAAACACCATATATTTT
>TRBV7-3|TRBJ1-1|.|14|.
CASSSDQGRAEAFF
TGTGCCAGCAGTTCTGATCAGGGGCGGGCTGAAGCTTTCTTT
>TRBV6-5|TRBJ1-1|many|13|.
CASSYRRGTEAFF
TGTGCCAGCAGTTACCGTCGGGGCACTGAAGCTTTCTTT
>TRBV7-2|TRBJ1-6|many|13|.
CASSPRWDSPLHF
TGTGCCAGCAGCCCCCGGTGGGATTCACCCCTCCACTTT
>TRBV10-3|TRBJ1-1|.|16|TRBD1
CAISEGQGAITTEAFF
TGTGCCATCAGTGAGGGACAGGGGGCAATTACGACTGAAGCTTTCTTT
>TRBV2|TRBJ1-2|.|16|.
CASSEGVRGGGYGYTF
TGTGCCAGCAGTGAAGGGGTGAGAGGGGGAGGCTATGGCTACACCTTC
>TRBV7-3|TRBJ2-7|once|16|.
CASSLNGVGNDGEQYF
TGTGCCAGCAGCTTAAACGGGGTCGGGAATGACGGGGAGCAGTACTTC
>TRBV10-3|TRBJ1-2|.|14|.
CASSEGGPNYGYTF
TGTGCCAGCAGTGAAGGGGGACCTAACTATGGCTACACCTTC
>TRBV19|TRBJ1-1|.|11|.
CASSRGRRAFF
TGTGCCAGTAGTAGGGGAAGAAGGGCTTTCTTT
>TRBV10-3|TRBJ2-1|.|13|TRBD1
CAISRDRVNEQFF
TGTGCCATCAGCCGGGACAGGGTCAATGAGCAGTTCTTC
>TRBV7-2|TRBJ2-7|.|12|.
CASSLSMYEQYF
TGTGCCAGCAGCCTGAGTATGTACGAGCAGTACTTC
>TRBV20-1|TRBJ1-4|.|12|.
CSASGTNEKLFF
TGCAGTGCTTCGGGAACAAATGAAAAACTGTTTTTT
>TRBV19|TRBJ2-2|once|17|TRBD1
CASSFQGATMNTGELFF
TGTGCCAGTAGTTTCCAGGGGGCGACCATGAACACCGGGGAGCTGTTTTTT
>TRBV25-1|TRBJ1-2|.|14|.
CACSAEGLSYGYTF
TGTGCCTGCAGTGCCGAAGGACTGAGCTATGGCTACACCTTC
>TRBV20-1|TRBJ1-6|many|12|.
CSVRGPTGPLHF
TGCAGTGTTCGAGGCCCCACCGGGCCCCTCCACTTT
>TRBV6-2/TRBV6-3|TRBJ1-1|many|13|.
CASSARLATEAFF
TGTGCCAGCAGTGCCCGGCTTGCCACTGAAGCTTTCTTT
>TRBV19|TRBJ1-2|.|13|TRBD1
CASSRQGASGYTF
TGTGCCAGTAGTCGGCAGGGGGCGTCTGGCTACACCTTC
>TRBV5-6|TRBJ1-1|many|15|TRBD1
CASSSTRQGRTEAFF
TGTGCCAGCAGCTCCACGAGACAGGGGAGAACTGAAGCTTTCTTT
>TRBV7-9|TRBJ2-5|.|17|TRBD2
CASSSALTSGSQETQYF
TGTGCCAGCAGTTCTGCTCTGACTAGCGGGAGCCAAGAGACCCAGTACTTC
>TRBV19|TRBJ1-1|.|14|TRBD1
CASSFRQGQTEAFF
TGTGCCAGTAGTTTTCGACAGGGGCAAACTGAAGCTTTCTTT
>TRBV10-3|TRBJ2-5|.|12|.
CAISPGYETQYF
TGTGCCATCAGCCCAGGGTACGAGACCCAGTACTTC
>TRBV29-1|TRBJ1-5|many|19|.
CSVCWGCRAFRQLDQPQHF
TGCAGCGTCTGCTGGGGGTGCCGAGCCTTTCGGCAGCTAGATCAGCCCCAGCATTTT
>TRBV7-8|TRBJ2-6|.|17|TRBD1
CASSPGTGEFGANVLTF
TGTGCCAGCAGCCCCGGGACAGGGGAGTTTGGGGCCAACGTCCTGACTTTC
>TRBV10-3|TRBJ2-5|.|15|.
CAIGGHPPGNQPQYF
TGTGCCATCGGAGGACACCCACCTGGCAATCAGCCCCAGTACTTC
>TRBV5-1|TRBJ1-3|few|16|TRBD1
CASSLAAGGFGNTIYF
TGCGCCAGCAGCTTGGCCGCAGGGGGCTTCGGAAACACCATATATTTT
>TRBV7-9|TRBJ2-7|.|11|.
CASSFHHEQYF
TGTGCCAGCAGCTTCCACCACGAGCAGTACTTC
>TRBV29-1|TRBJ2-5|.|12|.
CSVSSAKETQYF
TGCAGCGTTTCTAGCGCTAAAGAGACCCAGTACTTC